The 24 T cell receptor beta chains listed next were all sequenced from one sample in a study of T-cell memory formation after mild COVID-19. TCRdb re-called the 5' RACE reads with MiXCR, one entry per CDR3 protein. The sample records roughly 200,000 distinct CDR3 sequences, more than 15% being singletons. The specimen sequenced was PBMCs or a T cell subset sorted from them (not recorded which). Source of these receptors: an adult woman who had mild COVID-19 (a few samples of this study predate the infection). Cell type and time point are not known.

The CDR3 DNA reads TGTGCCAGTAGGCCTTGGGGGGGTGCAGAGACCCAGTACTTC. Amino acids: CASRPWGGAETQYF. The chain joins TRBV19 to TRBJ2-5, with TRBD2 matching over 7 bases. CDR1 and CDR2 from the germline V gene are LNHDA and SQIVND (reference sequence). CDR3 length: 14 amino acids. V shed 6 bases, J shed 4 bases, and the junction held 8 bases outside the gene matches.

The chain carries TRBV14 and TRBJ2-7; a weak D match, TRBD2 (5 bases). Germline values: CDR1 SGHDN, CDR2 FVKESK. The CDR3 contains 13 residues. The V and J ends lost 4 bases and 12 bases respectively, with 19 bases between them. CDR3 sequence (DNA): TGTGCCAGCAGCCTTGCCTCGACCACGGCGGGGTACTTC. Protein: CASSLASTTAGYF.

The chain carries TRBV4-1 and TRBJ2-2, with a tentative D call TRBD1 (5 bases). Germline loops: CDR1 MGHRA, CDR2 YSYEKL. The CDR3 consists of 19 residues. Trimming pared 0 bases from V and 5 bases from J, leaving 22 bases between. The CDR3 protein is CASSQDWMRTRAGTGELFF. The CDR3 DNA reads as TGCGCCAGCAGCCAAGATTGGATGCGGACAAGGGCCGGAACCGGGGAGCTGTTTTTT.

The rearrangement joins TRBV18 to TRBJ2-1, with 7 bases identical to TRBD2. V lost 2 bases, J lost 9 bases, and 7 bases stayed unmatched. There are 14 residues in the CDR3. CDR1 KGHSH and CDR2 LQKENI come from the germline V gene. The CDR3 region is CASSPGLGGGEQFF. The CDR3, as DNA: TGTGCCAGCTCACCAGGACTAGGAGGAGGTGAGCAGTTCTTC.

There are a few counts of this clonotype. The chain uses TRBV6-4 and TRBJ2-2, with D possibly TRBD2 on 5 matching bases. Germline assignment: CDR1 MRHNA and CDR2 SNTAGT. Trimming took 0 bases from V and 5 from J, leaving 7 bases between them. The CDR3 is made up of 14 amino acids. CDR3 sequence: CASSDSRGTGELFF. In DNA, the CDR3 is TGTGCCAGCAGTGACTCACGGGGAACCGGGGAGCTGTTTTTT.

This clonotype was counted a single time. This chain links TRBV21-1 with TRBJ1-3. TRBV21-1 has pseudogene status. This CDR3 spans 15 amino acids. This CDR3 reads CASSKVASSGNTIYF. The CDR3 DNA reads as TGTGCCAGCAGCAAAGTAGCCAGCTCTGGAAACACCATATATTTT.

The table lists this clonotype with many counts. The chain recombines TRBV5-1 with TRBJ2-1; D is perhaps TRBD2 (5 bases). This CDR3 is built from 13 residues. Germline V gene lookup returns CDR1 SGHRS and CDR2 YFSETQ. The V and J ends lost 4 bases and 15 bases respectively, with 20 bases between them. The CDR3 protein is CASSPDDPWRSFF. CDR3 DNA sequence: TGCGCCAGCAGCCCTGACGACCCTTGGAGGTCGTTCTTC.

This chain connects TRBV4-3 to TRBJ1-2; 8 bases fit TRBD1. Per the germline V gene, CDR1 is LGHNA and CDR2 is YSLEER. The CDR3 has 13 amino acids. V lost 5 bases and J lost 8; bases outside the gene matches: 7. The CDR3 region has the DNA TGCGCCAGCAGCGAAGGGACAGGCGGAGGCTACACCTTC. This gives the protein CASSEGTGGGYTF.

Here the CDR3 reads CSVVLGTAVSGNTIYF. The CDR3 DNA is TGCAGCGTTGTTCTCGGGACAGCAGTGTCCGGAAACACCATATATTTT. The chain joins TRBV29-1 to TRBJ1-3; 7 bases agree with TRBD1. Looked up from germline, CDR1 is SQVTM and CDR2 is ANQGSEA. This CDR3 region has 16 residues. Trimming at V came to 4 bases and at J to 4 bases, leaving 13 bases not matched to a gene.

This clonotype has only a few counts. The rearrangement links TRBV5-1 to TRBJ2-7; D is perhaps TRBD2 (7 bases). Germline CDR1 is SGHRS and CDR2 is YFSETQ. Between the trimmed V and J ends, which lost 6 bases and 3 bases, there was a span of 16 bases. The CDR3 has 14 residues. CDR3 protein: CASNKGGSYYEQYF. As DNA, the CDR3 is TGCGCCAGCAACAAGGGGGGGAGCTACTACGAGCAGTACTTC.

The V and J genes are TRBV4-2 and TRBJ2-7, with D possibly matching TRBD2 (5 bases). CDR3 length equals 13 residues. V dropped 1 base and J dropped 3 bases, with 7 bases sitting between them. Germline CDR1 reads LGHNA; CDR2 reads YNFKEQ. Here the CDR3 DNA reads TGTGCCAGCAGCCAAGTCCGGGGCTACGAGCAGTACTTC. It yields the protein CASSQVRGYEQYF.

This clonotype was detected only a few times. This CDR3 is CASSLVLAGNYNEQFF. CDR3 sequence (DNA): TGCGCCAGCAGCTTGGTTCTAGCGGGGAACTACAATGAGCAGTTCTTC. The rearrangement links TRBV5-1 to TRBJ2-1; 9 bases match TRBD2. CDR1 SGHRS and CDR2 YFSETQ come from the germline V gene. This CDR3 comprises 16 residues. V gave up 0 bases and J gave up 3 bases; unmatched junction bases: 4.

This clonotype turned up a few times. The CDR3 loop reads CASSLRPGSSYTDTQYF. In nucleotides, the CDR3 is TGTGCCAGCAGTTTAAGGCCGGGCTCTAGTTACACAGATACGCAGTATTTT. This chain joins TRBV12-3 or TRBV12-4 and TRBJ2-3; D is ambiguous. The CDR3 is 17 residues long. The V end was cut by 2 bases, the J end by 2 bases, with 17 bases between.

This clonotype was picked up a small number of times. The rearrangement joins TRBV7-2 to TRBJ2-7; no firm D call. Trimming left V 3 bases short and J 6 bases short, with 6 bases between. CDR1 is SGHTA, CDR2 FQGNSA, per germline. The CDR3 spans 11 residues. The CDR3 DNA sequence: TGTGCCAGCAGCTTGGACCTCGAGCAGTACTTC. This sequence encodes CASSLDLEQYF.

The chain is built from TRBV18 and TRBJ1-5; no clear D gene. Germline-derived CDR1 and CDR2 are KGHSH and LQKENI. This CDR3 has 16 amino acids. Trimming shortened V by 5 bases and J by 2 bases, and 16 bases separated the two germline ends. The CDR3 loop is CASSETGMSGNQPQHF. The CDR3 DNA reads as TGTGCCAGCTCAGAAACCGGGATGTCGGGCAATCAGCCCCAGCATTTT.

The chain recombines TRBV5-1 with TRBJ1-6; D is undetermined. The V gene's germline CDR1 is SGHRS and CDR2 YFSETQ. The V end lost 0 bases, the J end lost 0 bases, and 13 bases lay between the germline ends. This CDR3 contains 18 residues. The CDR3 coding sequence is TGCGCCAGCAGCTTGGAGGTGGGGAGTAGCTCCTATAATTCACCCCTCCACTTT. Translated: CASSLEVGSSSYNSPLHF.

This clonotype was seen more than once but under ten times. The CDR3 DNA sequence: TGTGCCAGCAGCTTGGACGCAGTCGGGGAGCTGTTTTTT. It specifies CASSLDAVGELFF. The V call is TRBV9, the J call TRBJ2-2; D unclear. Looked up from germline, CDR1 is SGDLS and CDR2 is YYNGEE. Deletions cut 4 bases from V and 7 bases from J, with 11 bases between. The CDR3 loop spans 13 amino acids.

This clonotype was counted between two and nine times. V usage is TRBV2 and J usage is TRBJ1-5; 7 bases agree with TRBD1. J gave up 4 bases and V 6 bases, and 15 bases lay outside the gene matches. The CDR3 runs 17 residues. Germline assignment: CDR1 SNHLY and CDR2 FYNNEI. The CDR3 DNA is TGTGCCAGCAGGCGAGGTGGAGTGAGGGGGCCAAATCAGCCCCAGCATTTT. Its protein product is CASRRGGVRGPNQPQHF.

The chain links TRBV24-1 to TRBJ2-7; D tentatively fits TRBD1 or TRBD2 (5 bases each). The CDR3 sequence is 14 residues long. CDR1 is KGHDR, CDR2 SFDVKD, per germline. V shed 3 bases and J shed 5 bases, with 13 bases lying between them. CDR3 protein: CATSDPGPRDEQYF. Here the CDR3 DNA reads TGTGCCACCAGTGATCCGGGACCTCGGGACGAGCAGTACTTC.

This rearrangement joins TRBV5-1 to TRBJ2-1; D is ambiguous. V shed 1 base and J shed 4 bases, with 9 bases lying between them. Germline V gene data show CDR1 as SGHRS and CDR2 as YFSETQ. This CDR3 has 14 residues. This chain's CDR3 is CASSLTGGYNEQFF. CDR3 sequence (DNA): TGCGCCAGCAGCTTGACGGGCGGTTACAATGAGCAGTTCTTC.

In this sample, this clonotype turned up a few times. This chain uses TRBV5-1 with TRBJ1-5; 9 bases agree with TRBD1. CDR3 length: 14 residues. V lost 3 bases and J lost 7; bases outside the gene matches: 5. The germline CDR1 and CDR2 sequences are SGHRS and YFSETQ. In DNA form, the CDR3 reads TGCGCCAGCAGCTCCGGGACAGGGCAACAGCCCCAGCATTTT. It encodes CASSSGTGQQPQHF.

This clonotype occurred a few times. The chain couples TRBV29-1 to TRBJ2-5, with D maybe TRBD1 (6 bases). This CDR3 region has 14 residues. Trimming stripped 3 bases from V and 4 bases from J, with 15 bases between. The germline gives CDR1 SQVTM, CDR2 ANQGSEA. In DNA form, the CDR3 reads TGCAGCGTTGATAGTTGGCAGGGGAGAGAGACCCAGTACTTC. Amino acid sequence: CSVDSWQGRETQYF.

This clonotype was seen many times. The chain carries TRBV7-9 and TRBJ2-4; 12 positions match TRBD2. The V gene's germline CDR1 is SEHNR and CDR2 FQNEAQ (reference sequence). V lost 3 bases and J lost 8; bases outside the gene matches: 8. CDR3 length: 16 amino acids. In DNA form, the CDR3 reads TGTGCCAGCAGCTTCGGACTAGCGGGGACTGCAGACATTCAGTACTTC. It encodes CASSFGLAGTADIQYF.

The J gene is TRBJ1-2, the V gene TRBV21-1; the table's TRBD1 call for D was not verified on the DNA. TRBV21-1 is described as a pseudogene. The CDR3 extends over 18 amino acids. CDR3 sequence reads: CASSAPRTRTGCGDGYTF. The CDR3 bases are TGTGCCAGCAGCGCCCCCAGAACCCGGACAGGGTGCGGCGATGGCTACACCTTC.